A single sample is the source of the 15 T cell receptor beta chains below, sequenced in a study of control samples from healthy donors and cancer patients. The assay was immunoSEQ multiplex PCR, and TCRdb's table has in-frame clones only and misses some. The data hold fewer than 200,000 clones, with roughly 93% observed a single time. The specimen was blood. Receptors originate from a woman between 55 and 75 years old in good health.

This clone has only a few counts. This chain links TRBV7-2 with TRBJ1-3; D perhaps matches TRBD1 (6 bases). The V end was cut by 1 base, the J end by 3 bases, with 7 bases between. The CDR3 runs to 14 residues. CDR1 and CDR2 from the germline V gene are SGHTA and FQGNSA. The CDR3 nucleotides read TGTGCCAGCAGCTTAGAGACAGGTGGAAACACCATATATTTT. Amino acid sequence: CASSLETGGNTIYF.

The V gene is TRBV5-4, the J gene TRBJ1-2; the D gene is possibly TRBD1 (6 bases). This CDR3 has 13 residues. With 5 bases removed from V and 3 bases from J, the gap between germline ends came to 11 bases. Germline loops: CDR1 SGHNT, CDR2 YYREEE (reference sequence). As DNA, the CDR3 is TGTGCCAGCAGTGAGACAGGAGACTATGGCTACACCTTC. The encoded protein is CASSETGDYGYTF.

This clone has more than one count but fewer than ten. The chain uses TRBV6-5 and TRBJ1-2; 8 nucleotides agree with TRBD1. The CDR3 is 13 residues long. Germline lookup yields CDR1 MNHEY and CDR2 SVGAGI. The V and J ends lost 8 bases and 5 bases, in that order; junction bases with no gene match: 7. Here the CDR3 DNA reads TGTGCCAGCGGACAGGGAAGAGGTTATGGCTACACCTTC. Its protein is CASGQGRGYGYTF.

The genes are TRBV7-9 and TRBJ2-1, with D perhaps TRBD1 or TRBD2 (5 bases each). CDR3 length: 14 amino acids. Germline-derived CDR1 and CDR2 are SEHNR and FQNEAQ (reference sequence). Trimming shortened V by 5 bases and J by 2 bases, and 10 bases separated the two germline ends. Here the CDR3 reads CASSTGTAYNEQFF. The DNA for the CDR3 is TGTGCCAGCAGCACCGGGACGGCCTACAATGAGCAGTTCTTC.

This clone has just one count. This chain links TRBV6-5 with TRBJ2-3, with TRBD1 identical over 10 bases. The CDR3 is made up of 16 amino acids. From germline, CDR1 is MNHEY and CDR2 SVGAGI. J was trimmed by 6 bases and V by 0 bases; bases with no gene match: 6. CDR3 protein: CASSYSGQGFVDTQYF. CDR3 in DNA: TGTGCCAGCAGTTACTCGGGACAGGGGTTCGTTGATACGCAGTATTTT.

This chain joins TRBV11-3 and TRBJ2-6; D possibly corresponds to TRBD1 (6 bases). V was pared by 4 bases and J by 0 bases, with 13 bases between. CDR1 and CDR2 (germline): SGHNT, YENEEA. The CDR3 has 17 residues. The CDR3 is CASSWDNRYSGANVLTF. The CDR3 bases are TGTGCCAGCAGCTGGGACAACCGATACTCTGGGGCCAACGTCCTGACTTTC.

The CDR3 region has the DNA TGTGCCAGCAGGGGGACGGGACAGTTAAATTCACCCCTCCACTTT. Its protein product is CASRGTGQLNSPLHF. The chain links TRBV11-2 to TRBJ1-6, with 7 positions matching TRBD1. The CDR3 is made up of 15 amino acids. Germline lookup yields CDR1 SGHAT and CDR2 FQNNGV. V lost 6 bases, J lost 7 bases, and 9 bases stayed unmatched.

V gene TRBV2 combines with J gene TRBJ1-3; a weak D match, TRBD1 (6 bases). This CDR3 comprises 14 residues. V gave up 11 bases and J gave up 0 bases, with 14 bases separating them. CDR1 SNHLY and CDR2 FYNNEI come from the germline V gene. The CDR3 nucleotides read TGTGCCGGGGGAACAGGGTACTCTGGAAACACCATATATTTT. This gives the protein CAGGTGYSGNTIYF.

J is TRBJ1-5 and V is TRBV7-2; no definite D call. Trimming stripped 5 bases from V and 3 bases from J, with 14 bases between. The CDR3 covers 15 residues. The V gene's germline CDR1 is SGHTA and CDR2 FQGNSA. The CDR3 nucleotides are TGTGCCAGCAGCCCCCTTAGCTCAGTCAATCAGCCCCAGCATTTT. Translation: CASSPLSSVNQPQHF.

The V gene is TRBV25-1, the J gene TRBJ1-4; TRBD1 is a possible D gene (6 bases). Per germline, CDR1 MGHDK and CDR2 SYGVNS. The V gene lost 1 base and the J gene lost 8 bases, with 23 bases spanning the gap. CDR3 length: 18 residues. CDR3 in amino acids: CASSELGQTITSGEKLFF. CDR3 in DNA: TGTGCCAGCAGTGAATTAGGACAGACTATTACCTCGGGAGAAAAACTGTTTTTT.

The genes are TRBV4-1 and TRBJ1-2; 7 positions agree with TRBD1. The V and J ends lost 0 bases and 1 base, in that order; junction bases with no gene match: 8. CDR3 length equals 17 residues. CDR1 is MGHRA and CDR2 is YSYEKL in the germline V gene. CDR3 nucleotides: TGCGCCAGCAGCCAAGACCGGGACAGTAGTCATAACTATGGCTACACCTTC. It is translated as CASSQDRDSSHNYGYTF.

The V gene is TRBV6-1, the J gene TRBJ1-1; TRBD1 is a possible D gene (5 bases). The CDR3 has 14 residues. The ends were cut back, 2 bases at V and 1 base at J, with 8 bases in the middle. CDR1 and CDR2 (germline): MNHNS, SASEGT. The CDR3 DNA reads TGTGCCAGCAGTGAACGGACACCGAACACTGAAGCTTTCTTT. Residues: CASSERTPNTEAFF.

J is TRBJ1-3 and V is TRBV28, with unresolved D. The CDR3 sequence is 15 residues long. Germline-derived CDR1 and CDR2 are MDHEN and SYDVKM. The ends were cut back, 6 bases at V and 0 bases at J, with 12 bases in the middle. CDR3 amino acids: CASSLGSGSGNTIYF. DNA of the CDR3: TGTGCCAGCAGCCTCGGATCGGGCTCTGGAAACACCATATATTTT. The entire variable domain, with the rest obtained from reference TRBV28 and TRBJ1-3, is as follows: DVKVTQSSRYLVKRTGEKVFLECVQDMDHENMFWYRQDPGLGLRLIYFSYDVKMKEKGDIPEGYSVSREKKERFSLILESASTNQTSMYLCASSLGSGSGNTIYFGEGSWLTVV.

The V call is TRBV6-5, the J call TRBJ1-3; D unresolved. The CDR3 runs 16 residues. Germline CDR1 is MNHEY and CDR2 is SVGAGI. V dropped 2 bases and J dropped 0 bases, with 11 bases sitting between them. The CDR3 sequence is CASSYTQQNSGNTIYF. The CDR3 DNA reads TGTGCCAGCAGTTACACACAACAGAACTCTGGAAACACCATATATTTT.

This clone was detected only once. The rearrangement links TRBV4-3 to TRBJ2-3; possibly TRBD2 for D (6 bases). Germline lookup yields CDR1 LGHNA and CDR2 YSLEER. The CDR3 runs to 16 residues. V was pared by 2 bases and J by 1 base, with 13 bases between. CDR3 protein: CASSQRTIRGTDTQYF. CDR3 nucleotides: TGCGCCAGCAGCCAACGGACTATCAGAGGCACAGATACGCAGTATTTT.